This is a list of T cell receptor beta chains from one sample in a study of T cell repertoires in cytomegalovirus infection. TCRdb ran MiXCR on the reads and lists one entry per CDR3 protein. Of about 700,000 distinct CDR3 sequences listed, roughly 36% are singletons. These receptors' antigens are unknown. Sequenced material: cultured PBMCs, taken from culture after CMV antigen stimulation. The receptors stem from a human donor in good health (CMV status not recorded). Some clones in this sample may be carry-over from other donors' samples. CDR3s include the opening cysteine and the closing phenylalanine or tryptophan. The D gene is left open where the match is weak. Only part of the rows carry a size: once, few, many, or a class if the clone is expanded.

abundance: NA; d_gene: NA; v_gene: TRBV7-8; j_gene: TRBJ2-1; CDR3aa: CASSLAPTVEQFF; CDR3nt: TGTGCCAGCAGCTTAGCCCCGACGGTAGAGCAGTTCTTC
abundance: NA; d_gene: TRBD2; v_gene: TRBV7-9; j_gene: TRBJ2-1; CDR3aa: CASSLAPGTSGREQFF; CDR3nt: TGTGCCAGCAGCTTAGCTCCTGGGACTAGCGGGAGAGAGCAGTTCTTC
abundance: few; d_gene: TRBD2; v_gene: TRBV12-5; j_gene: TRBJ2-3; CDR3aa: CASGLELRGGTDTQYF; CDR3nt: TGTGCTAGTGGTTTGGAGCTGCGGGGGGGAACAGATACGCAGTATTTT
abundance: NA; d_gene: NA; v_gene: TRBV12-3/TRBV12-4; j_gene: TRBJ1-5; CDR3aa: CASSPPGANQPQHF; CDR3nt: TGTGCCAGCAGCCCTCCGGGGGCAAATCAGCCCCAGCATTTT
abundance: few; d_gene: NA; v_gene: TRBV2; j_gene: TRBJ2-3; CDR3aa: CAGGYYRDRRGDTQYF; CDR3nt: TGTGCCGGAGGATATTATCGGGATAGAAGGGGAGATACGCAGTATTTT
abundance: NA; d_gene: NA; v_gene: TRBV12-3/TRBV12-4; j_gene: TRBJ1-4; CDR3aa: CASSKGGGEKLFF; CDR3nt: TGTGCCAGCAGTAAGGGGGGAGGAGAAAAACTGTTTTTT
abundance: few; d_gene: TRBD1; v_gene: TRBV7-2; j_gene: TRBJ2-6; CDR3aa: CASSLQGVGANVLTF; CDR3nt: TGTGCCAGCAGCTTGCAGGGGGTTGGGGCCAACGTCCTGACTTTC
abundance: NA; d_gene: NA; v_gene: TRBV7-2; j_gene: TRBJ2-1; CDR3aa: CASSLVSSSPGEQFF; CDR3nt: TGTGCCAGCAGCTTAGTGTCCAGCTCGCCGGGTGAGCAGTTCTTC
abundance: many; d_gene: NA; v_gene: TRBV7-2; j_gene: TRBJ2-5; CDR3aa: CASSSTGIQETQYF; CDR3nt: TGTGCCAGCAGCTCCACCGGGATCCAAGAGACCCAGTACTTC
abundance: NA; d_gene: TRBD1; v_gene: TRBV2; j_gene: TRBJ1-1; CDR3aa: CASRRQGPNGEAFF; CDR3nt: TGTGCCAGCAGACGACAGGGACCCAACGGTGAAGCTTTCTTT
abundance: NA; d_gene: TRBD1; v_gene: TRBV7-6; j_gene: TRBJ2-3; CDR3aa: CASSARPTGGSDTQYF; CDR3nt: TGTGCCAGCAGCGCAAGGCCGACAGGGGGCTCGGATACGCAGTATTTT
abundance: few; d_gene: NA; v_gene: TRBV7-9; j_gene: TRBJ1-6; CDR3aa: CASGRNLYNSPLHF; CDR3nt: TGTGCCAGCGGCAGGAACCTGTACAATTCACCCCTCCACTTT
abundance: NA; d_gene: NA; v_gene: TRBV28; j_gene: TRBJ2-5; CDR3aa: CASSLWDSQETQYF; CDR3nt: TGTGCCAGCAGTTTATGGGACAGCCAAGAGACCCAGTACTTC
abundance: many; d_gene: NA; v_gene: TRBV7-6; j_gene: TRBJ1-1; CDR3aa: CASSPIRVPSTEAFF; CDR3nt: TGTGCCAGCAGCCCGATTAGGGTTCCGAGCACTGAAGCTTTCTTT
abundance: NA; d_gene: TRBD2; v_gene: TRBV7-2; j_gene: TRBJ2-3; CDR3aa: CASSLVVAGGYMGTDTQYF; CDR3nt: TGTGCCAGCAGCTTAGTGGTAGCGGGAGGGTATATGGGCACAGATACGCAGTATTTT
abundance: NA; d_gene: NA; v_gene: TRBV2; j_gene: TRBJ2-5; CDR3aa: CASSGRDQETQYF; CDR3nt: TGTGCCAGCAGTGGCCGGGACCAAGAGACCCAGTACTTC
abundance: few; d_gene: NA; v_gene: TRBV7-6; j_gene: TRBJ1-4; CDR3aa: CASSTYRGARVTNEKLFF; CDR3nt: TGTGCCAGCAGCACCTACCGCGGCGCCAGGGTGACTAATGAAAAACTGTTTTTT
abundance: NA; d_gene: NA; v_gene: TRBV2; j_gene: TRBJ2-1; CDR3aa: CASSEIRNEQFF; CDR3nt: TGTGCCAGCAGTGAAATTAGAAATGAGCAGTTCTTC
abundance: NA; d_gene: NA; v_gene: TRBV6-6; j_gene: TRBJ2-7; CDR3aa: CASSVPPFYEQYF; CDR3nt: TGTGCCAGCAGTGTTCCCCCTTTCTACGAGCAGTACTTC
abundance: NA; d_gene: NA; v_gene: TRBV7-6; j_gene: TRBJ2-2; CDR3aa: CASSSPANTGELFF; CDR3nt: TGTGCCAGCAGCTCCCCCGCGAACACCGGGGAGCTGTTTTTT
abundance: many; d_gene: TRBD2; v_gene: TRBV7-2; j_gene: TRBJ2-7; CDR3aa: CASSLVSGTSGETYEQYF; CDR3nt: TGTGCCAGCAGCTTAGTGTCGGGGACTAGCGGGGAGACCTACGAGCAGTACTTC
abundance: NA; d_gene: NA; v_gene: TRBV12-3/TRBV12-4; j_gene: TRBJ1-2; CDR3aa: CASSTHYLLLYGYTF; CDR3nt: TGTGCCAGCAGTACCCACTACCTTCTCCTTTATGGCTACACCTTC
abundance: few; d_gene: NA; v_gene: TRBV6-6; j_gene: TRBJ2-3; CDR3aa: CASSYSIGTDTQYF; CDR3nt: TGTGCCAGCAGTTACTCGATCGGGACAGATACGCAGTATTTT
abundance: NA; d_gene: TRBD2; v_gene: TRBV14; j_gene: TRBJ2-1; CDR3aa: CASSRTSPYNEQFF; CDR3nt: TGTGCCAGCAGCCGGACTAGCCCCTACAATGAGCAGTTCTTC
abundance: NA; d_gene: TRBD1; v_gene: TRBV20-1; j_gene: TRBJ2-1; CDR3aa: CSATQTGFVEQFF; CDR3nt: TGCAGTGCTACCCAGACAGGGTTCGTTGAGCAGTTCTTC
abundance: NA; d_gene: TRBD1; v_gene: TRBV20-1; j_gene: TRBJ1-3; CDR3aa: CSAGSTGEGNTIYF; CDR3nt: TGCAGTGCTGGCTCGACAGGGGAAGGAAACACCATATATTTT
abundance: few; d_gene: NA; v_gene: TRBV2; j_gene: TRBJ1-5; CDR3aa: CASRASLGTMNQPQHF; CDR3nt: TGTGCCAGCAGGGCCTCTCTTGGGACAATGAATCAGCCCCAGCATTTT
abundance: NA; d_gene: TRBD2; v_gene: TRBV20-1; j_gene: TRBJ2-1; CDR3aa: CSAFIAGAPNEQFF; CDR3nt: TGCAGTGCCTTCATTGCGGGAGCCCCCAATGAGCAGTTCTTC
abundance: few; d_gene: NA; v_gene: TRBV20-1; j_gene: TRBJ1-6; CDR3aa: CSARDGGSSYNSPLHF; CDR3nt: TGCAGTGCTAGAGATGGGGGGAGCTCCTATAATTCACCCCTCCACTTT
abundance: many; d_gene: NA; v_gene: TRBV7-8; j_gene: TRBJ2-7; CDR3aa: CASSPRGSLKYEQYF; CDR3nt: TGTGCCAGCAGCCCCAGGGGTAGCCTAAAGTACGAGCAGTACTTC
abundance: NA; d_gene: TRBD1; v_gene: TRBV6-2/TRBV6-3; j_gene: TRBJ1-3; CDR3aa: CASSLRGPGGPFYSGNTIYF; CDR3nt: TGTGCCAGCAGCCTCAGAGGACCAGGGGGGCCTTTCTACTCTGGAAACACCATATATTTT
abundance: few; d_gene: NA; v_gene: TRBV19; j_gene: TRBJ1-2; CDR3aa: CASSMPRAGLWGYTF; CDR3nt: TGTGCCAGTAGTATGCCACGAGCCGGACTATGGGGCTACACCTTC
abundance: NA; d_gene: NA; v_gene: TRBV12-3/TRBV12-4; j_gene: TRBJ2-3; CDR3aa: CASSPPRPTDTQYF; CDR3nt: TGTGCCAGCAGTCCCCCCAGACCGACAGATACGCAGTATTTT
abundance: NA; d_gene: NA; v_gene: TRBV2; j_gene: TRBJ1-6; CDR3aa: CASSEDSTYSPLHF; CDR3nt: TGTGCCAGCAGTGAAGACAGCACCTATTCACCCCTCCACTTT
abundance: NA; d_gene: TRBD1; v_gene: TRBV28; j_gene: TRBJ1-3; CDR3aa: CASVTGTGNTIYF; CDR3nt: TGTGCCAGTGTGACAGGGACCGGAAACACCATATATTTT
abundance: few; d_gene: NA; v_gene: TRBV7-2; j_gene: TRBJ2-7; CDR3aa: CASSLVVTYEQYF; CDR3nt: TGTGCCAGCAGCTTAGTCGTTACCTACGAGCAGTACTTC
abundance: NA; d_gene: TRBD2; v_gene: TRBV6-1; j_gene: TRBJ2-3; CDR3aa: CASIGLAADTQYF; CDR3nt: TGTGCCAGCATCGGACTAGCGGCAGATACGCAGTATTTT
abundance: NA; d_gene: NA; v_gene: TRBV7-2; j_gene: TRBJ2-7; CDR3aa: CASSLGSGFEQYF; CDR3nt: TGTGCCAGCAGCTTAGGCTCAGGGTTTGAGCAGTACTTC
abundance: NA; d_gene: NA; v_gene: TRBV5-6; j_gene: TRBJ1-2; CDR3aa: CASSSWGVRHGYTF; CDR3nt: TGTGCCAGCAGCTCCTGGGGGGTCAGGCATGGCTACACCTTC
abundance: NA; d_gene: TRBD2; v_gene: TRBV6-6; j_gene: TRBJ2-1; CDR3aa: CASTVAGALNEQFF; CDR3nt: TGTGCCAGCACCGTAGCGGGAGCTCTCAATGAGCAGTTCTTC
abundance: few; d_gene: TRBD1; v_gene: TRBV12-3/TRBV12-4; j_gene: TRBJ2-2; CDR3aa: CASTLTGDAGELFF; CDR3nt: TGTGCCAGCACCCTGACAGGGGACGCCGGGGAGCTGTTTTTT
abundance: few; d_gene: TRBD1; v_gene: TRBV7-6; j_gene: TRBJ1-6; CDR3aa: CASSLSWGTGQSPLHF; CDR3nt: TGTGCCAGCAGCTTATCATGGGGGACAGGGCAGTCACCCCTCCACTTT
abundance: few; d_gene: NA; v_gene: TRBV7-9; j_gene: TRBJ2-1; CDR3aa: CASSPPPGTQKDYNEQFF; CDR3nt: TGTGCCAGCAGCCCCCCGCCCGGGACACAGAAAGATTACAATGAGCAGTTCTTC
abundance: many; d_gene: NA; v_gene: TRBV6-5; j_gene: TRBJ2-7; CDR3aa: CASSYWGHEQYF; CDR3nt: TGTGCCAGCAGTTACTGGGGTCACGAGCAGTACTTC
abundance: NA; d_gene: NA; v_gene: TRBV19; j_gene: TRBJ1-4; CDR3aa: CASSSTFTGEKLFF; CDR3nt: TGTGCCAGTAGTTCTACCTTCACCGGTGAAAAACTGTTTTTT
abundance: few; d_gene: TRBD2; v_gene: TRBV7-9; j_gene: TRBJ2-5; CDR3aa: CASSLAMWTSGRAASRETQYF; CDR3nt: TGTGCCAGCAGCTTAGCCATGTGGACTAGCGGGAGGGCTGCGAGCCGAGAGACCCAGTACTTC
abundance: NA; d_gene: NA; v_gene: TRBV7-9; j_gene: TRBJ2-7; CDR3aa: CASSLDGRDRYEQYF; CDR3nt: TGTGCCAGCAGCTTAGACGGGAGGGACAGGTACGAGCAGTACTTC
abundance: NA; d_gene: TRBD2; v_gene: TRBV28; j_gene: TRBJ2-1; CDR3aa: CASSFRASGGPEQFF; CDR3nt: TGTGCCAGCAGTTTCCGGGCTAGCGGGGGCCCTGAGCAGTTCTTC
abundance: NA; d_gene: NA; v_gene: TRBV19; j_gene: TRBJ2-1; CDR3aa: CASSVTHSGSYNEQFF; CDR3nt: TGTGCCAGTAGTGTAACCCATAGCGGCTCCTACAATGAGCAGTTCTTC
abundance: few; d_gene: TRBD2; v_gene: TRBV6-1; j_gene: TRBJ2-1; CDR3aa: CASSGLAGTSYNEQFF; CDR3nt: TGTGCCAGCAGCGGACTAGCGGGTACCTCCTACAATGAGCAGTTCTTC
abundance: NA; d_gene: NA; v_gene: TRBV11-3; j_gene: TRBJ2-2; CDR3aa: CASSLDRANTGELFF; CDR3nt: TGTGCCAGCAGCTTAGACAGGGCGAACACCGGGGAGCTGTTTTTT
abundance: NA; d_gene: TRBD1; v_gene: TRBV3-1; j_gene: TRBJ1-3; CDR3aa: CASSQVKQGAWGNTIYF; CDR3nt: TGTGCCAGCAGCCAGGTGAAACAGGGGGCTTGGGGAAACACCATATATTTT
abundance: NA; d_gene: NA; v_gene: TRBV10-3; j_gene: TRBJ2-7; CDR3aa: CAITNSGYEQYF; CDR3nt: TGTGCCATCACCAACTCGGGTTACGAGCAGTACTTC
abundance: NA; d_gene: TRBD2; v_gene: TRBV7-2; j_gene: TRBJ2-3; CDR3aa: CASSQGLAGGAQYF; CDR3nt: TGTGCCAGCAGCCAGGGACTAGCGGGGGGGGCGCAGTATTTT
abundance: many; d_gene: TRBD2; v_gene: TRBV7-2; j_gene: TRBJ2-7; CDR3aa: CASSSWAGGYEQYF; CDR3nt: TGTGCCAGCAGCTCTTGGGCGGGGGGCTACGAGCAGTACTTC
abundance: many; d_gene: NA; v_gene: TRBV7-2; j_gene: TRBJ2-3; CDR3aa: CASSAPGINTDTQYF; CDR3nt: TGTGCCAGCAGCGCTCCCGGGATAAACACAGATACGCAGTATTTT
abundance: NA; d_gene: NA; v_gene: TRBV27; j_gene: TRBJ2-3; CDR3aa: CASSGLTVIGVVLEDTQYF; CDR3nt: TGTGCCAGCAGTGGCCTAACAGTGATAGGAGTTGTGTTGGAGGATACGCAGTATTTT
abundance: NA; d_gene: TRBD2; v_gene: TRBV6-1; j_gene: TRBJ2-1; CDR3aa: CASSEALAGGQFF; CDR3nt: TGTGCCAGCAGTGAAGCGCTGGCGGGGGGGCAGTTCTTC
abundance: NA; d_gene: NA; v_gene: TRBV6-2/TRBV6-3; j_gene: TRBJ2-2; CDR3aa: CASSYSNGWNTGELFF; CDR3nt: TGTGCCAGCAGTTACTCGAACGGGTGGAACACCGGGGAGCTGTTTTTT